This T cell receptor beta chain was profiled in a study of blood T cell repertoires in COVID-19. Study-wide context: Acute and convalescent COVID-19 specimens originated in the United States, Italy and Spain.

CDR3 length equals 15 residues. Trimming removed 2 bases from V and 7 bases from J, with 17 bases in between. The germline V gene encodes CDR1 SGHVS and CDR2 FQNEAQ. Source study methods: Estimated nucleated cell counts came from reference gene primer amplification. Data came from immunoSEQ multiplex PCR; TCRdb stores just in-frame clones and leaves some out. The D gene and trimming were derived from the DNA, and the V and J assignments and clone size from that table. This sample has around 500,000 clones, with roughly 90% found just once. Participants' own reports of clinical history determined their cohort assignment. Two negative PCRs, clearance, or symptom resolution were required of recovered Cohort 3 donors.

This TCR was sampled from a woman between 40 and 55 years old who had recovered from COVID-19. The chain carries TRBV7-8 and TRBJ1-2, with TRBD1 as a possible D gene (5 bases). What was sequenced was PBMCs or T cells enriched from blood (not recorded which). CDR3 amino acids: CASSLMPRRDAGYTF. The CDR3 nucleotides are TGTGCCAGCAGCTTAATGCCTCGCAGGGATGCTGGCTACACCTTC. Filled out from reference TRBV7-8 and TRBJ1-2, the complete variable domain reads GAGVSQSPRYKVAKRGQDVALRCDPISGHVSLFWYQQALGQGPEFLTYFQNEAQLDKSGLPSDRFFAERPEGSVSTLKIQRTQQEDSAVYLCASSLMPRRDAGYTFGSGTRLTVV.